Below, 4 T cell receptor beta chains from the same sample are listed, as sequenced in a study of T-cell memory formation after mild COVID-19. Each CDR3 protein gets one entry after TCRdb re-called the 5' RACE reads with MiXCR. The sample consists of around 260,000 distinct CDR3 sequences, roughly 16% of them appearing once. The sample consisted of PBMCs or a T cell subset sorted from them (not recorded which). All receptors derive from a man between 18 and 35 years old who had mild COVID-19 (a few samples of this study predate the infection). Cell type and time point are not known.

The count of this clonotype is one. The J gene is TRBJ1-5, the V gene TRBV4-3; unclear D gene. Trimming took 0 bases from V and 1 from J, leaving 4 bases between them. There are 14 residues in the CDR3. Per germline, CDR1 LGHNA and CDR2 YSLEER. The CDR3 loop reads CASSQEASNQPQHF. DNA for the CDR3: TGCGCCAGCAGCCAAGAGGCCAGCAATCAGCCCCAGCATTTT.

The chain recombines TRBV7-3 with TRBJ2-2; no definite D call. The CDR3 extends over 16 amino acids. The V and J ends lost 2 bases and 6 bases respectively, with 16 bases between them. Germline CDR1 SGHTA, CDR2 FQGTGA. Here the CDR3 reads CASSLEGYSGPGELFF. CDR3 nucleotide sequence: TGTGCCAGCAGCTTAGAAGGGTATTCGGGCCCCGGGGAGCTGTTTTTT. Combining the CDR3 with reference TRBV7-3 and TRBJ2-2 gives the whole variable domain GAGVSQTPSNKVTEKGKYVELRCDPISGHTALYWYRQSLGQGPEFLIYFQGTGAADDSGLPNDRFFAVRPEGSVSTLKIQRTERGDSAVYLCASSLEGYSGPGELFFGEGSRLTVL.

This clonotype came up a few times. The chain has TRBV18 and TRBJ2-3; the match to TRBD1 covers 9 bases. The CDR3 extends over 14 amino acids. The germline gives CDR1 KGHSH, CDR2 LQKENI. V lost 6 bases and J lost 6; bases outside the gene matches: 7. CDR3 protein: CASSAGTGPDTQYF. DNA of the CDR3: TGTGCCAGCTCCGCCGGGACAGGGCCCGATACGCAGTATTTT.

The rearrangement uses TRBV5-4 and TRBJ2-7, with D perhaps assigned TRBD1 or TRBD2 (5 bases each). The CDR3 consists of 14 residues. Trimming pared 4 bases from V and 3 bases from J, leaving 14 bases between. CDR1 and CDR2 (germline): SGHNT, YYREEE (reference sequence). CDR3 DNA: TGTGCCAGCAGCATGGGACCGCTGGACTACGAGCAGTACTTC. It encodes CASSMGPLDYEQYF.